The next 15 T cell receptor beta chains were all read from a single sample in a study of regulatory T cells in long-lasting Graves disease. Indicated time point: persistent/refractory GD, antithyroid drugs over 5 years with positive TRAb. TCR sequences were obtained from RNA taken from PBMCs. Both iRepertoire HTBI primers and Arm-PCR of CDR3 regions were used to build the TCR beta libraries. TCRdb redid the calling of the multiplex PCR reads with MiXCR, one entry per CDR3 protein. The sample lists 300,000 to 350,000 distinct CDR3 sequences; roughly 21% were seen once. The sample here was peripheral blood mononuclear cells (PBMCs), taken when the disease was refractory, from a patient treated with antithyroid drugs. Source of these receptors: a female donor with Graves disease.

The chain joins TRBV20-1 to TRBJ2-1; 8 bases line up with TRBD2. V shed 0 bases and J 7 bases; nucleotides not matched to a gene: 14. Germline CDR1 reads DFQATT; CDR2 reads SNEGSKA (reference sequence). The CDR3 has 17 residues. CDR3 DNA sequence: TGCAGTGCTAGAGATGTTTCACCCGGGACTAGTAGGAATGAGCAGTTCTTC. Translation: CSARDVSPGTSRNEQFF.

Many counts were recorded for this clonotype. The CDR3 is CASSFLAGGYQETQYF. The CDR3 bases are TGTGCCAGCAGCTTCCTAGCGGGAGGGTACCAAGAGACCCAGTACTTC. V usage is TRBV11-2 and J usage is TRBJ2-5; TRBD2 matches at 12 bases. The CDR3 has 16 amino acids. Germline V lookup: CDR1 SGHAT, CDR2 FQNNGV. V was pared by 3 bases and J by 0 bases, with 2 bases of the junction left unmatched.

This clonotype was seen at least ten times. The chain has TRBV2 and TRBJ1-6, with D uncertain. This CDR3 has 13 residues. Germline V CDR1 and CDR2: SNHLY, FYNNEI. V lost 0 bases and J lost 10, with 7 bases in between. CDR3 sequence (DNA): TGTGCCAGCAGTGAAGCCCTTCGGTCACCCCTCCACTTT. Translation gives CASSEALRSPLHF.

The V call is TRBV7-9, the J call TRBJ1-5, with D hard to call. The CDR3 is made up of 18 amino acids. Between the trimmed V and J ends, which lost 4 bases and 2 bases, there was a span of 21 bases. The germline V gene encodes CDR1 SEHNR and CDR2 FQNEAQ (reference sequence). The CDR3 here is CASSSRDHSGAGNQPQHF. In DNA form, the CDR3 reads TGTGCCAGCAGCTCCCGCGACCATTCAGGAGCGGGCAATCAGCCCCAGCATTTT.

The sample holds many counts of this clonotype. This chain connects TRBV3-1 to TRBJ1-2, with a possible D match to TRBD1 (5 bases). The CDR3 is 14 residues long. V shed 5 bases and J shed 0 bases, with 10 bases lying between them. Germline CDR1 is LGHDT and CDR2 is YNNKEL (reference sequence). CDR3 loop: CASSLRQTNYGYTF. The CDR3 DNA sequence: TGTGCCAGCAGCTTACGACAGACTAACTATGGCTACACCTTC.

With respect to this clonotype: At one of its ends the junction is not consistent with the germline gene, which may arise from a read error. The chain employs TRBV15 and TRBJ2-2; the D gene is possibly TRBD2 (7 bases). This CDR3 is 14 amino acids long. Germline values: CDR1 LNHNV, CDR2 YYDKDF (reference sequence). The CDR3, as DNA: TGTGCCACCAGCGGGGGGGCTTACACCGGGGAGCTGCTTTTT. This encodes CATSGGAYTGELLF. Combining the CDR3 with reference TRBV15 and TRBJ2-2 gives the whole variable domain DAMVIQNPRYQVTQFGKPVTLSCSQTLNHNVMYWYQQKSSQAPKLLFHYYDKDFNNEADTPDNFQSRRPNTSFCFLDIRSPGLGDTAMYLCATSGGAYTGELLFGEGSRLTVL.

The V gene is TRBV29-1, the J gene TRBJ2-5; no firm D call. Trimming shortened V by 1 base and J by 1 base, and 7 bases separated the two germline ends. This CDR3 has 13 residues. Germline lookup yields CDR1 SQVTM and CDR2 ANQGSEA. CDR3 in DNA: TGCAGCGTTGAAGGGGTCATCCAAGAGACCCAGTACTTC. Protein: CSVEGVIQETQYF.

This clonotype was seen at least ten times. V is TRBV10-2 and J is TRBJ2-7, with D perhaps assigned TRBD1 or TRBD2 (5 bases each). The CDR3 has 13 amino acids. V was shortened by 6 bases and J by 3 bases, with 12 bases between the two germline ends. CDR1 and CDR2 from the germline V gene are WSHSY and SAAADI. The chain's CDR3 is CASRGTDGYEQYF. For the CDR3, the DNA is TGCGCCAGCAGGGGGACGGACGGCTACGAGCAGTACTTC.

This clonotype showed up many times. The chain carries TRBV10-3 and TRBJ1-5, with TRBD1 matching 7 bases. Per the germline V gene, CDR1 is ENHRY and CDR2 is SYGVKD. V shed 4 bases, J shed 4 bases, and the junction held 4 bases outside the gene matches. The CDR3 covers 14 residues. The CDR3 region has the DNA TGTGCCATCAGTGGGCCGGGACAGAATCAGCCCCAGCATTTT. Translation: CAISGPGQNQPQHF.

The table lists this clonotype with a few counts. The gene calls are TRBV6-5 and TRBJ1-5; D remains unclear. The germline V gene has CDR1 MNHEY and CDR2 SVGAGI. The CDR3 covers 16 residues. V was shortened by 0 bases and J by 7 bases, with 16 bases between the two germline ends. The CDR3 loop is CASSYSSAGMGQPQHF. DNA for the CDR3: TGTGCCAGCAGTTACTCGAGTGCAGGAATGGGGCAGCCCCAGCATTTT.

This clonotype was observed many times. One junction end disagrees with the germline gene, perhaps due to a read error. This chain joins TRBV4-3 and TRBJ1-2; D gene uncertain. The CDR3 runs 14 residues. Germline V CDR1 and CDR2: LGHNA, YSLEER. The CDR3 nucleotides are TGTGCCAGCAGCCAAGATTCGGGTCCCTATGGCTACACCTTC. Translated, it gives CASSQDSGPYGYTF.

As regards this clonotype: It may be a read error: a sequence one base away is much more abundant. The chain is built from TRBV27 and TRBJ2-5; the D gene could be TRBD1 or TRBD2 (5 bases each). The CDR3 length is 14 residues. Germline CDR1 and CDR2: MNHEY and SMNVEV (reference sequence). With 3 bases removed from V and 4 bases from J, the gap between germline ends came to 12 bases. CDR3 nucleotides: TGTGCCAGCAGTTTCCCCGGGGCCCGAGAGACCCAGTACTTC. Protein sequence: CASSFPGARETQYF.

J is TRBJ1-5 and V is TRBV30; D uncertain. Deletions cut 0 bases from V and 0 bases from J, with 15 bases between. The CDR3 extends over 17 amino acids. Germline V gene lookup returns CDR1 GTSNPN and CDR2 SVGIG (reference sequence). CDR3 loop: CAWSVPHFIYSNQPQHF. As DNA, the CDR3 is TGTGCCTGGAGTGTACCACACTTTATCTATAGCAATCAGCCCCAGCATTTT.

This clonotype showed up many times. The chain couples TRBV7-8 to TRBJ2-5, with D perhaps TRBD1 (6 bases). Germline V gene sequence: CDR1 SGHVS, CDR2 FQNEAQ. Trimming left V 5 bases short and J 7 bases short, with 23 bases between. CDR3 length: 16 amino acids. The CDR3 sequence: CASSPRGSTLGGTQYF. CDR3 DNA sequence: TGTGCCAGCAGCCCTAGGGGGTCGACGTTAGGAGGGACCCAGTACTTC.

The chain uses TRBV5-1 and TRBJ2-1; D possibly corresponds to TRBD1 (7 bases). This CDR3 is built from 16 residues. Germline values: CDR1 SGHRS, CDR2 YFSETQ. The V and J ends lost 4 bases and 1 base respectively, with 15 bases between them. CDR3 in DNA: TGCGCCAGCAGCAAGATGGCAGGGGGGTCCTACAATGAGCAGTTCTTC. Protein sequence: CASSKMAGGSYNEQFF.